This TCR beta chain is from a study of cytomegalovirus exposure and HLA in healthy donors. All donors participated as healthy donors of bone marrow. PCR primers comprised 60 Vbeta and 13 Jbeta primers. TCRdb keeps only in-frame clones here, not all; method: immunoSEQ multiplex PCR. The sample has approximately 170,000 clones; roughly three quarters are singletons. A remark on this clone: Its antigen is not known.

General study results and limits: TCR beta V- and J-gene trimming, according to a later analysis, was linked to a missense DCLRE1C variant.

The CDR3 spans 12 residues. The germline V gene has CDR1 SGHRS and CDR2 YFSETQ. Trimming stripped 2 bases from V and 6 bases from J, with 9 bases between. The rearrangement joins TRBV5-1 to TRBJ2-7; tentative D call: TRBD2 (6 bases). The sequenced sample was PBMCs. This TCR derives from a young woman in good health and CMV-seronegative. CDR3 sequence: CASSFAGGEQYF. The CDR3 bases are TGCGCCAGCAGCTTTGCCGGGGGCGAGCAGTACTTC.